This record concerns one T cell receptor (beta chain) sequence. Assay used: immunoSEQ multiplex PCR; TCRdb lists only in-frame clones, some missing. The sample has about 110,000 clones, about 85% seen once. The entry originates in a study of blood T cell repertoires in COVID-19. Germline assignment: CDR1 SGHRS and CDR2 YFSETQ. V was pared by 3 bases and J by 8 bases, with 11 bases between. The CDR3 loop spans 13 amino acids. This clonotype was obtained from a human donor in a cohort sampled during active COVID-19. V usage is TRBV5-1 and J usage is TRBJ1-4, with D possibly TRBD1 on 6 matching bases. Sequencing used peripheral blood. The CDR3 bases are TGCGCCAGCAGCTCAGGGACAAGGGAAAAACTGTTTTTT. Translating it yields CASSSGTREKLFF.